These 32 T cell receptor beta chains were sequenced from one sample in a study of T cells in Graves' hyperthyroidism and ophthalmopathy. TCR beta CDR3 regions were amplified from RNA transcripts. HTBI primers were employed in a first-round RT-PCR of the TCR CDR3. TCRdb independently ran MiXCR on the multiplex PCR reads; one entry per CDR3 protein. The data show about 480,000 distinct CDR3 sequences, under 15% seen once. Input material: blood. Every receptor here comes from a woman aged 18-30 years with Graves' hyperthyroidism.

This clonotype appeared many times. This chain uses TRBV30 with TRBJ1-4; D remains ambiguous. The ends were cut back, 3 bases at V and 5 bases at J, with 10 bases in the middle. Germline loops: CDR1 GTSNPN, CDR2 SVGIG (reference sequence). The length of the CDR3 is 13 residues. CDR3 sequence: CAWSAGLNEKLFF. In DNA, the CDR3 is TGTGCCTGGAGCGCGGGTCTAAATGAAAAACTGTTTTTT.

The sample holds many counts of this clonotype. The V and J genes are TRBV6-5 and TRBJ1-1, with D unresolved. Germline V gene sequence: CDR1 MNHEY, CDR2 SVGAGI. Between the trimmed V and J ends, which lost 0 bases and 7 bases, there was a span of 0 bases. This CDR3 has 10 amino acids. In DNA form, the CDR3 reads TGTGCCAGCAGTTACTCTGAAGCTTTCTTT. It yields the protein CASSYSEAFF.

This clonotype occurred a few times. The chain carries TRBV30 and TRBJ1-2, with D possibly matching TRBD1 (6 bases). CDR1 is GTSNPN and CDR2 is SVGIG in the germline V gene (reference sequence). V was shortened by 3 bases and J by 9 bases, with 17 bases between the two germline ends. The CDR3 sequence is 13 residues long. CDR3 amino acids: CAWRAGEFDSYTF. The CDR3 bases are TGTGCCTGGAGGGCAGGGGAGTTTGACAGCTACACCTTC.

This clonotype was detected many times. The chain recombines TRBV5-1 with TRBJ1-2; the match to TRBD1 covers 7 bases. In germline, CDR1 is SGHRS, CDR2 YFSETQ. This CDR3 has 15 residues. Trimming removed 0 bases from V and 5 bases from J; junction bases left unmatched: 7. The CDR3 is CASSLGAQGIYGYTF. CDR3 bases: TGCGCCAGCAGCTTGGGAGCACAGGGGATATATGGCTACACCTTC.

This clonotype showed up just a few times. The genes are TRBV10-1 and TRBJ1-5, with D possibly TRBD1 on 6 matching bases. Germline V gives CDR1 WNHNN, CDR2 SYGVQD (reference sequence). CDR3 length: 15 amino acids. Trimming left V 6 bases short and J 5 bases short, with 17 bases between. The CDR3 DNA is TGCGCCAGCAGGGGGGACAACCGGAGGGATCAGCCCCAGCATTTT. It yields the protein CASRGDNRRDQPQHF.

V gene TRBV7-2 combines with J gene TRBJ2-1; 9 nucleotides match TRBD2. With 3 bases clipped from V and 5 bases from J, the junction kept 8 bases outside the gene matches. The CDR3 loop spans 16 amino acids. Germline CDR1 and CDR2: SGHTA and FQGNSA. The CDR3 is CASSFIAGEKHNEQFF. The CDR3 DNA reads as TGTGCCAGCAGCTTCATAGCGGGAGAAAAACACAATGAGCAGTTCTTC.

This clonotype was picked up many times. The chain employs TRBV5-1 and TRBJ1-4, with D tentatively TRBD1 (5 bases). Trimming left V 3 bases short and J 5 bases short, with 11 bases between. In germline, CDR1 is SGHRS, CDR2 YFSETQ. The length of the CDR3 is 14 residues. The CDR3 region has the DNA TGCGCCAGCAGCTCTCGGGACGGGAATGAAAAACTGTTTTTT. It specifies CASSSRDGNEKLFF.

The sample holds many counts of this clonotype. The chain employs TRBV24-1 and TRBJ1-2; D is undetermined. Germline values: CDR1 KGHDR, CDR2 SFDVKD. V gave up 5 bases and J gave up 5 bases, with 11 bases separating them. The CDR3 spans 13 residues. CDR3 coding DNA: TGTGCCACCAGTGCGAGGACTGAATATGGCTACACCTTC. Protein product: CATSARTEYGYTF.

This clonotype showed up many times. The chain has TRBV28 and TRBJ2-7; TRBD1 matches 7 bases. This CDR3 has 17 residues. V lost 4 bases, J lost 2 bases, and 14 bases stayed unmatched. Germline V gene lookup returns CDR1 MDHEN and CDR2 SYDVKM. As DNA, the CDR3 is TGTGCCAGCAGTTCAACCTACTACAGGGGAAGGCCCTACGAGCAGTACGTC. This codes for CASSSTYYRGRPYEQYV.

Only a few counts were recorded for this clonotype. V is TRBV9 and J is TRBJ2-5; 9 bases line up with TRBD1. CDR1 and CDR2 from the germline V gene are SGDLS and YYNGEE. J lost 3 bases, V lost 2 bases, and 8 bases had no gene match. The CDR3 covers 16 residues. In DNA, the CDR3 is TGTGCCAGCAGCGTGGTACCGGGACAGGGAGAAGAGACCCAGTACTTC. This encodes CASSVVPGQGEETQYF. Full variable domain (outside the CDR3, taken from reference TRBV9 and TRBJ2-5): DSGVTQTPKHLITATGQRVTLRCSPRSGDLSVYWYQQSLDQGLQFLIQYYNGEERAKGNILERFSAQQFPDLHSELNLSSLELGDSALYFCASSVVPGQGEETQYFGPGTRLLVL.

This clonotype was recorded at least ten times. V usage is TRBV24-1 and J usage is TRBJ2-7; D is uncertain. The V end lost 4 bases, the J end lost 5 bases, and 14 bases lay between the germline ends. There are 14 residues in the CDR3. The V gene's germline CDR1 is KGHDR and CDR2 SFDVKD. The CDR3 sequence is CATSDPSDGHEQYF. Here the CDR3 DNA reads TGTGCCACCAGTGACCCCTCCGACGGACACGAGCAGTACTTC.

This clonotype was counted a single time. The rearrangement links TRBV7-3 to TRBJ2-3, with TRBD2 identical over 7 bases. Germline V gives CDR1 SGHTA, CDR2 FQGTGA. The CDR3 extends over 16 amino acids. V dropped 1 base and J dropped 4; count of bases not matched to a gene: 8. The CDR3 coding sequence is TGTGCCAGCAGCTTAAATGCGGGAGCCGGTGCAGATACGCAGTATTTT. This gives the protein CASSLNAGAGADTQYF.

This clonotype was seen many times. The V gene is TRBV12-5, the J gene TRBJ1-1, with a possible D match to TRBD1 (5 bases). The V end lost 5 bases, the J end lost 0 bases, and 10 bases lay between the germline ends. The germline V gene encodes CDR1 LGHNT and CDR2 FRNRAP. This CDR3 spans 14 amino acids. CDR3 sequence (DNA): TGTGCTAGTGGTCACCAGGGCTTGAACACTGAAGCTTTCTTT. It encodes CASGHQGLNTEAFF.

The chain couples TRBV4-2 to TRBJ2-2; 8 nucleotides align to TRBD1. The length of the CDR3 is 18 residues. The V gene end was trimmed by 1 base and the J gene end by 7 bases; junction bases not matched to a gene: 14. Germline V lookup: CDR1 LGHNA, CDR2 YNFKEQ. The CDR3 sequence is CASSQVSPGRGRGGELFF. The DNA of the CDR3 is TGTGCCAGCAGCCAAGTCAGCCCAGGCAGGGGGCGCGGCGGGGAGCTGTTTTTT.

This clonotype occurred many times. The chain combines TRBV6-1 with TRBJ1-2, with unresolved D. The CDR3 sequence is 13 residues long. Trimming pared 5 bases from V and 1 base from J, leaving 8 bases between. Germline V gene data show CDR1 as MNHNS and CDR2 as SASEGT. The CDR3 region is CASSPRYNYGYTF. The CDR3 coding sequence is TGTGCCAGCAGTCCCAGGTATAACTATGGCTACACCTTC.

This clonotype was seen many times. A much larger clone sits a single nucleotide away, making a read error possible. This chain links TRBV12-3 or TRBV12-4 with TRBJ2-5; 12 bases align to TRBD2. V gave up 6 bases and J gave up 7 bases; unmatched junction bases: 9. CDR3 length: 15 amino acids. The CDR3 DNA is TGTGCCAGCAGGTCTACGACTAGCGGGAGAGGGACCCAGTACTTC. This gives the protein CASRSTTSGRGTQYF.

This clonotype was found many times. The chain couples TRBV19 to TRBJ1-2; D is unclear. Germline loops: CDR1 LNHDA, CDR2 SQIVND (reference sequence). This CDR3 has 14 residues. V lost 4 bases and J lost 4, with 13 bases in between. The CDR3, as DNA: TGTGCCAGTAGTACGGGAGGGCTCTTCTATGGCTACACCTTC. It specifies CASSTGGLFYGYTF.

The table lists this clonotype with many counts. The chain joins TRBV9 to TRBJ2-2, with 7 bases fitting TRBD1. After removal of 3 bases from V and 0 bases from J, the junction contained 2 bases not matched to a gene. CDR3 length: 15 amino acids. The germline V gene encodes CDR1 SGDLS and CDR2 YYNGEE. CDR3 residues: CASSAGQTNTGELFF. DNA for the CDR3: TGTGCCAGCAGCGCGGGACAGACGAACACCGGGGAGCTGTTTTTT. The full variable domain, rest sourced from reference TRBV9 and TRBJ2-2, is DSGVTQTPKHLITATGQRVTLRCSPRSGDLSVYWYQQSLDQGLQFLIQYYNGEERAKGNILERFSAQQFPDLHSELNLSSLELGDSALYFCASSAGQTNTGELFFGEGSRLTVL.

The CDR3 sequence: CASSAQGLNTEAFF. CDR3 coding DNA: TGTGCCAGCAGCGCACAGGGGCTGAACACTGAAGCTTTCTTT. The chain uses TRBV9 and TRBJ1-1, with TRBD1 matching over 7 bases. The CDR3 covers 14 residues. Trimming cost V 3 bases and J 0 bases; bases outside gene matches: 2. Germline values: CDR1 SGDLS, CDR2 YYNGEE.

A few counts support this clonotype. The rearrangement uses TRBV19 and TRBJ1-5; D might be TRBD1 (5 bases). Germline V CDR1 and CDR2: LNHDA, SQIVND (reference sequence). The CDR3 is 15 amino acids. Trimming shortened V by 0 bases and J by 9 bases, and 15 bases separated the two germline ends. In nucleotides, the CDR3 is TGTGCCAGTAGTATAGATCGAGGTGTCGGGGGGCCCCAGCATTTT. Encoded protein: CASSIDRGVGGPQHF.

This clonotype turned up a few times. A much larger clone differs by one base, so this may be a read error. The chain links TRBV10-3 to TRBJ2-2, with 7 bases that match TRBD2. Germline loops: CDR1 ENHRY, CDR2 SYGVKD. This CDR3 has 16 amino acids. DNA of the CDR3: TGTGTCATCAGGGCACTCGCGGGAGATAACACCGGGGAGCTGTTTTTT. The encoded protein is CVIRALAGDNTGELFF.

This clonotype was detected ten times or more. The J gene is TRBJ1-3, the V gene TRBV12-5; D uncertain. Germline V gives CDR1 LGHNT, CDR2 FRNRAP. Trimming took 1 base from V and 1 from J, leaving 5 bases between them. This CDR3 has 14 residues. CDR3 DNA: TGTGCTAGTGGTTTGGCGGGTTCTGGAAACACCATATATTTT. Its translation is CASGLAGSGNTIYF.

This clonotype was counted ten times or more. The V call is TRBV11-1, the J call TRBJ2-7; TRBD2 aligns across 7 bases. V trimming: 0 bases; J trimming: 1 base; junction bases outside the gene matches: 3. This CDR3 contains 15 residues. The germline V gene has CDR1 SGHAT and CDR2 FQDESV (reference sequence). The CDR3 bases are TGTGCCAGCAGCTTAGCGCACGGGAGGTCCTACGAGCAGTACTTC. It specifies CASSLAHGRSYEQYF.

To note about this clonotype: With a much larger clone just one base away, this may be a read error. The V gene is TRBV2, the J gene TRBJ1-3; D not certain. Deletions cut 3 bases from V and 1 base from J, with 13 bases between. Germline V gene lookup returns CDR1 SNHLY and CDR2 FYNNEI. The CDR3 runs 16 residues. CDR3 nucleotides: TGTGCCAGCAGTGAGGAGGGTATGCGATCTGGAAACACCATATATTTT. Protein: CASSEEGMRSGNTIYF. The full variable domain, its missing parts supplied by reference TRBV2 and TRBJ1-3, is EPEVTQTPSHQVTQMGQEVILRCVPISNHLYFYWYRQILGQKVEFLVSFYNNEISEKSEIFDDQFSVERPDGSNFTLKIRSTKLEDSAMYFCASSEEGMRSGNTIYFGEGSWLTVV.

The chain recombines TRBV29-1 with TRBJ2-5, with a possible D match to TRBD2 (6 bases). Per the germline V gene, CDR1 is SQVTM and CDR2 is ANQGSEA. The length of the CDR3 is 11 residues. The V end lost 4 bases, the J end lost 5 bases, and 8 bases lay between the germline ends. The chain's CDR3 is CSVVREETQYF. The CDR3 region has the DNA TGCAGCGTTGTTCGGGAGGAGACCCAGTACTTC.

This clonotype showed up just a few times. The CDR3 end shows no conserved phenylalanine or tryptophan, and so a read error is likely. CDR3 in amino acids: CASSLAGGPGYNEQFL. CDR3 coding DNA: TGTGCCAGCAGTCTAGCGGGAGGGCCGGGGTACAATGAGCAGTTCCTC. This chain joins TRBV12-3 or TRBV12-4 and TRBJ2-1; TRBD2 aligns across 12 bases. This CDR3 contains 16 residues.

This clonotype was seen at least ten times. V usage is TRBV27 and J usage is TRBJ2-7; 10 bases are shared with TRBD2. CDR3 length: 15 residues. Per germline, CDR1 MNHEY and CDR2 SMNVEV (reference sequence). Losses at the gene ends were 3 bases for V and 7 bases for J; bases not matched to a gene: 9. CDR3 in DNA: TGTGCCAGCAGTTTCCCCCTAGCGGGAGATTGGGAGCAGTACGTC. It is translated as CASSFPLAGDWEQYV.

This clonotype came up a few times. The CDR3 coding sequence is TGTGCCAGCAGTGTGGCGGCGAGTAGCACTGAAGCTTTCTTT. Amino acids: CASSVAASSTEAFF. The chain combines TRBV6-1 with TRBJ1-1; D ambiguous. This CDR3 is 14 amino acids long. The V end lost 4 bases, the J end lost 4 bases, and 13 bases lay between the germline ends. CDR1 is MNHNS and CDR2 is SASEGT in the germline V gene.

In its sample, this clonotype was seen once. This may come from a read error, since a much larger clone is one base off. The V gene is TRBV30, the J gene TRBJ2-1; 13 bases line up with TRBD2. This CDR3 comprises 18 residues. Germline V gene lookup returns CDR1 GTSNPN and CDR2 SVGIG (reference sequence). V gave up 5 bases and J gave up 2 bases; unmatched junction bases: 12. The DNA for the CDR3 is TGTGCCTGGGGTCATTCGACCGGGACTAGCGGGACCTACAATGAGCAGTTCTTC. This codes for CAWGHSTGTSGTYNEQFF.

This clonotype was found many times. The chain is built from TRBV4-2 and TRBJ1-2; TRBD1 is a possible D gene (5 bases). V gave up 4 bases and J gave up 1 base, with 19 bases separating them. The CDR3 contains 17 residues. Germline lookup yields CDR1 LGHNA and CDR2 YNFKEQ. CDR3 sequence: CASSPDLPRQINYGYTF. The CDR3 region has the DNA TGTGCCAGCAGCCCTGATCTCCCTCGACAGATTAACTATGGCTACACCTTC.

The CDR3 sequence is CASSPASGPRRQNIQYF. CDR3 DNA: TGTGCCAGCAGCCCAGCCTCGGGACCCCGAAGGCAAAACATTCAGTACTTC. This chain joins TRBV7-6 and TRBJ2-4; D could derive from TRBD1 or TRBD2 (5 bases each). There are 17 residues in the CDR3. Germline lookup yields CDR1 SGHVS and CDR2 FNYEAQ. Trimming took 5 bases from V and 5 from J, leaving 22 bases between them.

This clonotype came up many times. V is TRBV6-1 and J is TRBJ2-1; TRBD2 agrees at 13 bases. The CDR3 sequence is 14 residues long. Per the germline V gene, CDR1 is MNHNS and CDR2 is SASEGT. Losses at the gene ends were 6 bases for V and 5 bases for J; bases not matched to a gene: 1. The DNA for the CDR3 is TGTGCCAGCAGGGGGACTAGCGGGGACAATGAGCAGTTCTTC. Translated, it gives CASRGTSGDNEQFF.